This T cell receptor (beta chain) stems from a study of T cell repertoires in cytomegalovirus infection. The study's findings and limits: Dominating the ex vivo response were TCR beta clonotypes that were CMV-specific and HLA-C-restricted.

The table lists this clonotype with many counts. Its cognate antigen is unknown. Per the germline V gene, CDR1 is SGHVS and CDR2 is FQNEAQ. The CDR3 is made up of 16 amino acids. J gave up 0 bases and V 5 bases, and 6 bases lay outside the gene matches. TCRdb ran MiXCR on the reads and lists one entry per CDR3 protein. The sample holds more than 150,000 distinct CDR3 sequences, about 21% seen once. This chain links TRBV7-8 with TRBJ2-2; TRBD1 aligns across 7 bases. The origin of this receptor is a human donor in good health (CMV status not recorded). Some clones in this sample may be carry-over from other donors' samples. The sequencing sample was made of PBMCs. CDR3 DNA: TGTGCCAGCAGCGGCCCGGGACAGTCGAACACCGGGGAGCTGTTTTTT. Translated: CASSGPGQSNTGELFF.